Below, one T cell receptor (beta chain) is given with its context. Its antigen is unidentified. The record originates from a study of CD8+ T cells in alopecia areata. The overall study: Treatment of the treated patients consisted of oral tofacitinib, 5 to 10 mg twice daily.

The V end lost 3 bases, the J end lost 0 bases, and 13 bases lay between the germline ends. Germline V gene sequence: CDR1 MNHNY, CDR2 SVGAGI (reference sequence). The CDR3 runs 16 residues. Notes on the study in general: Unlike in mice, where it was clearer, TCR sharing across patients was less clear, possibly HLA-related. Normal skin contains resident alphabeta T cells, and these are also sequenced in scalp samples.

In alopecia areata patients, both lesional scalp punch biopsies and peripheral blood were collected. cDNA serving as the sequencing template came from extracted, reverse transcribed RNA. Sequencing used immunoSEQ multiplex PCR; TCRdb keeps in-frame clones, though not all of them. The sample has about 200,000 clones, about 53% seen once. The V and J genes are TRBV6-6 and TRBJ2-3; D is possibly TRBD2 (6 bases). This material consisted of CD4+ T cells sorted from blood, taken at week 0. The TCR sequence derives from a human donor with alopecia areata. Here the CDR3 reads CASSYGASVSTDTQYF. CDR3 in DNA: TGTGCCAGCAGTTATGGGGCTAGCGTCAGCACAGATACGCAGTATTTT.